Shown below are 24 T cell receptor beta chains from a single sample sequenced in a study of cytomegalovirus exposure and HLA in healthy donors. The PCR had 60 Vbeta and 13 Jbeta primers. The table came from immunoSEQ multiplex PCR; TCRdb's copy has only in-frame clones and leaves some out. The sample gives 95,000 to 100,000 clones, 65% to 75% of which show up once; about 1.9% is in the top ten. The specimen sequenced was PBMCs. The receptors shown here come from a woman between 40 and 55 years old in good health and CMV-seronegative.

The chain links TRBV6-1 to TRBJ1-2; TRBD1 is a possible D gene (6 bases). The V gene lost 1 base and the J gene lost 0 bases, with 12 bases spanning the gap. The CDR3 has 16 amino acids. The germline V gene encodes CDR1 MNHNS and CDR2 SASEGT. CDR3 in DNA: TGTGCCAGCAGTGAAGGGGACAACTTAGCTAACTATGGCTACACCTTC. It encodes CASSEGDNLANYGYTF.

In nucleotides, the CDR3 is TGTGCCTGGACCGAACAGGGATACAATGAGCAGTTCTTC. Translated, it gives CAWTEQGYNEQFF. The chain joins TRBV30 to TRBJ2-1, with D possibly matching TRBD1 (6 bases). There are 13 residues in the CDR3. Germline V gene data show CDR1 as GTSNPN and CDR2 as SVGIG (reference sequence). V dropped 4 bases and J dropped 4 bases, with 11 bases sitting between them.

The chain carries TRBV19 and TRBJ2-1; weak D call: TRBD1 (6 bases). CDR3 length: 13 residues. Trimming cost V 8 bases and J 0 bases, with 8 bases left between them. Germline loops: CDR1 LNHDA, CDR2 SQIVND (reference sequence). The CDR3 DNA is TGTGCCAGTCAGGGGAGCTCCTACAATGAGCAGTTCTTC. Its protein is CASQGSSYNEQFF. The whole variable domain, remainder taken from reference TRBV19 and TRBJ2-1, is DGGITQSPKYLFRKEGQNVTLSCEQNLNHDAMYWYRQDPGQGLRLIYYSQIVNDFQKGDIAEGYSVSREKKESFPLTVTSAQKNPTAFYLCASQGSSYNEQFFGPGTRLTVL.

This clone has just a few counts. The chain couples TRBV27 to TRBJ1-2; TRBD1 is a possible D gene (5 bases). The germline CDR1 and CDR2 sequences are MNHEY and SMNVEV (reference sequence). CDR3 length equals 13 residues. The ends were cut back, 6 bases at V and 8 bases at J, with 16 bases in the middle. The CDR3 DNA is TGTGCCAGCAGACCATTCGACAGTCCGGGCTACACCTTC. It translates to CASRPFDSPGYTF.

The chain uses TRBV19 and TRBJ2-3, with TRBD2 identical over 9 bases. Per germline, CDR1 LNHDA and CDR2 SQIVND (reference sequence). After removal of 5 bases from V and 7 bases from J, the junction contained 4 bases not matched to a gene. The CDR3 runs to 13 residues. The DNA of the CDR3 is TGTGCCAGTAGTCCTAGCGGGATGAATACGCAGTATTTT. Its protein is CASSPSGMNTQYF.

The chain links TRBV2 to TRBJ1-1; D remains ambiguous. CDR1 SNHLY and CDR2 FYNNEI come from the germline V gene. The CDR3 is 13 amino acids. Trimming took off 7 bases at V and 1 base at J, with 10 bases between the two ends. The CDR3: CASTLAENTEAFF. The CDR3 bases are TGTGCCAGCACATTGGCCGAGAACACTGAAGCTTTCTTT.

The chain has TRBV15 and TRBJ2-7; D unresolved. V gave up 0 bases and J gave up 1 base, with 10 bases separating them. From germline, CDR1 is LNHNV and CDR2 YYDKDF (reference sequence). The CDR3 spans 15 residues. The CDR3 nucleotides are TGTGCCACCAGCAGAGATGCTGGGCAGTCCTACGAGCAGTACTTC. It yields the protein CATSRDAGQSYEQYF.

The chain uses TRBV6-4 and TRBJ1-6, with 8 bases matching TRBD1. CDR1 and CDR2 (germline): MRHNA, SNTAGT. With 10 bases clipped from V and 10 bases from J, the junction kept 12 bases outside the gene matches. This CDR3 spans 14 amino acids. The CDR3 DNA sequence: TGTGCCACTATGACCCGGGACAGGAACTCACCCCTCCACTTT. As protein: CATMTRDRNSPLHF.

The chain recombines TRBV14 with TRBJ2-1; 7 bases line up with TRBD1. The CDR3 is 14 residues long. V shed 0 bases and J 8 bases; nucleotides not matched to a gene: 4. CDR1 and CDR2 (germline): SGHDN, FVKESK. The CDR3, as DNA: TGTGCCAGCAGCCAAGACAGGGGGTTGGATGAGCAGTTCTTC. The encoded protein is CASSQDRGLDEQFF.

This clone was seen once. The chain joins TRBV27 to TRBJ2-1, with D tentatively TRBD1 (5 bases). With 5 bases removed from V and 6 bases from J, the gap between germline ends came to 8 bases. The CDR3 contains 12 residues. The germline CDR1 and CDR2 sequences are MNHEY and SMNVEV (reference sequence). In nucleotides, the CDR3 is TGTGCCAGCAGTCCCCAGGGCAATGAGCAGTTCTTC. This encodes CASSPQGNEQFF.

This clone was found a few times. The chain carries TRBV10-2 and TRBJ2-7, with 13 bases fitting TRBD2. From germline, CDR1 is WSHSY and CDR2 SAAADI. The CDR3 is 14 residues long. Germline trimming cut 8 bases from V and 4 bases from J; bases unmatched to any gene: 5. CDR3 DNA sequence: TGCGCCAGCGCGGGACTAGCGGGACGTTACGAGCAGTACTTC. Encoded protein: CASAGLAGRYEQYF.

The rearrangement uses TRBV29-1 and TRBJ2-2; 10 bases align to TRBD1. J gave up 5 bases and V 0 bases, and 12 bases lay outside the gene matches. Germline V CDR1 and CDR2: SQVTM, ANQGSEA. The CDR3 loop spans 18 amino acids. CDR3 in amino acids: CSVEDNGTGDRVTGELFF. CDR3 nucleotide sequence: TGCAGCGTTGAAGATAACGGGACAGGGGACAGGGTGACCGGGGAGCTGTTTTTT.

V is TRBV28 and J is TRBJ2-5; the D gene is possibly TRBD1 (6 bases). The ends were cut back, 6 bases at V and 10 bases at J, with 15 bases in the middle. The germline V gene has CDR1 MDHEN and CDR2 SYDVKM. CDR3 length: 12 residues. CDR3 loop: CASSLGQTFQYF. The CDR3 nucleotides read TGTGCCAGCAGCCTCGGACAGACGTTCCAGTACTTC. The full variable domain, rest sourced from reference TRBV28 and TRBJ2-5, is DVKVTQSSRYLVKRTGEKVFLECVQDMDHENMFWYRQDPGLGLRLIYFSYDVKMKEKGDIPEGYSVSREKKERFSLILESASTNQTSMYLCASSLGQTFQYFGPGTRLLVL.

The chain uses TRBV27 and TRBJ2-7; TRBD2 aligns across 7 bases. The CDR3 is 13 amino acids. Germline loops: CDR1 MNHEY, CDR2 SMNVEV (reference sequence). V shed 6 bases, J shed 1 base, and the junction held 3 bases outside the gene matches. The CDR3 is CASREGGSYEQYF. CDR3 bases: TGTGCCAGCAGGGAGGGAGGGTCCTACGAGCAGTACTTC.

The V call is TRBV9, the J call TRBJ1-1; possibly TRBD1 for D (5 bases). The CDR3 is made up of 15 amino acids. From germline, CDR1 is SGDLS and CDR2 YYNGEE. V was trimmed by 2 bases and J by 5 bases, leaving 16 bases between them. The DNA for the CDR3 is TGTGCCAGCAGCGTTAGTGGGGCCTCGAGGACTGAAGCTTTCTTT. Translation: CASSVSGASRTEAFF.

This clone was recorded a few times. The chain has TRBV5-1 and TRBJ2-7; the D gene is possibly TRBD2 (6 bases). The CDR3 length is 16 residues. The germline V and J ends were trimmed by 2 bases and 0 bases, with 15 bases remaining between them. Per the germline V gene, CDR1 is SGHRS and CDR2 is YFSETQ. CDR3 protein: CASSFDPGTFSYEQYF. The CDR3 DNA follows: TGCGCCAGCAGCTTTGATCCCGGGACTTTCTCCTACGAGCAGTACTTC. The whole variable domain, filled in from reference TRBV5-1 and TRBJ2-7, reads KAGVTQTPRYLIKTRGQQVTLSCSPISGHRSVSWYQQTPGQGLQFLFEYFSETQRNKGNFPGRFSGRQFSNSRSEMNVSTLELGDSALYLCASSFDPGTFSYEQYFGPGTRLTVT.

The rearrangement uses TRBV15 and TRBJ2-1; D call uncertain. Germline CDR1 and CDR2: LNHNV and YYDKDF (reference sequence). V lost 3 bases and J lost 5, with 11 bases in between. This CDR3 region has 14 residues. Here the CDR3 reads CATSSSFRDNEQFF. As DNA, the CDR3 is TGTGCCACCAGCAGTTCTTTTCGGGACAATGAGCAGTTCTTC. Looking up the rest from reference TRBV15 and TRBJ2-1 gives the full variable domain: DAMVIQNPRYQVTQFGKPVTLSCSQTLNHNVMYWYQQKSSQAPKLLFHYYDKDFNNEADTPDNFQSRRPNTSFCFLDIRSPGLGDTAMYLCATSSSFRDNEQFFGPGTRLTVL.

The chain couples TRBV19 to TRBJ2-1; 9 positions match TRBD2. V was clipped by 6 bases and J by 4 bases; unmatched bases: 7. The CDR3 consists of 15 residues. The V gene's germline CDR1 is LNHDA and CDR2 SQIVND (reference sequence). DNA of the CDR3: TGTGCCAGTAGGCTTAGCGGGAGTTTTTACAATGAGCAGTTCTTC. This gives the protein CASRLSGSFYNEQFF.

This clone has a handful of counts. The chain is built from TRBV9 and TRBJ2-5; 8 bases map to TRBD2. TRBJ2-7 matches the DNA end more closely, so the J call is doubtful. Germline lookup yields CDR1 SGDLS and CDR2 YYNGEE. CDR3 length equals 14 residues. CDR3 amino acids: CASSLRGGGGEQYF. The DNA for the CDR3 is TGTGCCAGCAGCTTACGGGGGGGCGGTGGCGAGCAGTACTTC.

This clone was seen a single time. The genes are TRBV11-2 and TRBJ2-1, with D possibly TRBD1 on 5 matching bases. The CDR3 is made up of 14 amino acids. V dropped 7 bases and J dropped 3 bases, with 13 bases sitting between them. CDR1 SGHAT and CDR2 FQNNGV come from the germline V gene. Here the CDR3 reads CASTPPDSYNEQFF. CDR3 nucleotides: TGTGCCAGCACCCCCCCCGACAGCTACAATGAGCAGTTCTTC.

The CDR3 DNA is TGTGCCAGCAACGACAGGGGAAGTCACAATGAGCAGTTCTTC. Its translation is CASNDRGSHNEQFF. This chain uses TRBV5-6 with TRBJ2-1; 8 nucleotides align to TRBD1. V gave up 6 bases and J gave up 5 bases; unmatched junction bases: 7. Germline lookup yields CDR1 SGHDT and CDR2 YYEEEE. The CDR3 is made up of 14 amino acids.

The V call is TRBV28, the J call TRBJ2-6; 7 positions agree with TRBD1. Germline V gene lookup returns CDR1 MDHEN and CDR2 SYDVKM. CDR3 length: 17 residues. The ends lost 5 bases at V and 2 bases at J; junction bases unmatched: 9. CDR3 in DNA: TGTGCCAGCAGTCAGGACACAGGGGAACCTGGGGCCAACGTCCTGACTTTC. Amino acids: CASSQDTGEPGANVLTF.

The CDR3 loop reads CASSAGTVNTGELFF. The CDR3 DNA is TGTGCCAGCAGCGCCGGGACTGTGAACACCGGGGAGCTGTTTTTT. The V call is TRBV7-3, the J call TRBJ2-2; D is possibly TRBD2 (6 bases). Looked up from germline, CDR1 is SGHTA and CDR2 is FQGTGA. CDR3 length: 15 residues. The V end was cut by 5 bases, the J end by 1 base, with 11 bases between.

The chain links TRBV9 to TRBJ2-4; 9 nucleotides line up with TRBD1. The CDR3 runs 15 residues. Losses at the gene ends were 3 bases for V and 3 bases for J; bases not matched to a gene: 4. The germline V gene has CDR1 SGDLS and CDR2 YYNGEE. CDR3 residues: CASSEDRGDKNIQYF. The CDR3 DNA sequence: TGTGCCAGCAGCGAGGACAGGGGAGACAAAAACATTCAGTACTTC.